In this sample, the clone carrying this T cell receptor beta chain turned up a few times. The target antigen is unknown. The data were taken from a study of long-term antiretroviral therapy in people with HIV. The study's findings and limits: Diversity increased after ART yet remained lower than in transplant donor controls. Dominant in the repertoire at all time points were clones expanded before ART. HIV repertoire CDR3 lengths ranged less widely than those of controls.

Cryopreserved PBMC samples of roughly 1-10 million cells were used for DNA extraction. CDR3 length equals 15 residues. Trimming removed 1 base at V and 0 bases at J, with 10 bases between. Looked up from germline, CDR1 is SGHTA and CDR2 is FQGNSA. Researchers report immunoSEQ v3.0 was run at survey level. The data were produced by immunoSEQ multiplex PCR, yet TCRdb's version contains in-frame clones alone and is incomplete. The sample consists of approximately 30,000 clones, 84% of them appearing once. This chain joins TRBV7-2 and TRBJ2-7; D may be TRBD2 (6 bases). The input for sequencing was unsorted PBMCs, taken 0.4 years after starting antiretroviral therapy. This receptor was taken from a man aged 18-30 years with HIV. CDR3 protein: CASSLVAGNSYEQYF. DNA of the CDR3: TGTGCCAGCAGCTTAGTGGCGGGGAACTCCTACGAGCAGTACTTC.